The 20 T cell receptor beta chains below all came from one sample that was sequenced in a study of graft-versus-host responses after intestinal transplantation. Sequenced by immunoSEQ multiplex PCR; TCRdb stores in-frame clones only, minus some. The sample records fewer than 120,000 clones, just under 95% being singletons. These receptors have no identified antigens. The specimen was unstimulated CD8+ T cells sorted from spleen or lymph node cells, collected before intestinal transplant. These receptors were collected from a human donor who received an intestinal transplant.

As DNA, the CDR3 is TGCGCCAGCAGCGCTGACTGGCCACCCTACGAGCAGTACTTC. Translated, it gives CASSADWPPYEQYF. V gene TRBV5-1 combines with J gene TRBJ2-7, with D unresolved. Germline assignment: CDR1 SGHRS and CDR2 YFSETQ. This CDR3 spans 14 amino acids. V was trimmed by 4 bases and J by 2 bases, leaving 13 bases between them.

This chain connects TRBV19 to TRBJ2-1, with TRBD2 identical over 7 bases. The CDR3 is 13 residues long. Losses at the gene ends were 4 bases for V and 9 bases for J; bases not matched to a gene: 6. Germline-derived CDR1 and CDR2 are LNHDA and SQIVND (reference sequence). CDR3 sequence: CASSRDLAGEQFF. CDR3 DNA sequence: TGTGCCAGTAGTAGAGATTTAGCGGGTGAGCAGTTCTTC.

The genes are TRBV28 and TRBJ2-7; D is unclear. Germline V gives CDR1 MDHEN, CDR2 SYDVKM. Trimming took 5 bases from V and 3 from J, leaving 14 bases between them. CDR3 length: 14 amino acids. As DNA, the CDR3 is TGTGCCAGCAGTCGCTCATTGAATGACTACGAGCAGTACTTC. Encoded protein: CASSRSLNDYEQYF. Combining the CDR3 with reference TRBV28 and TRBJ2-7 gives the whole variable domain DVKVTQSSRYLVKRTGEKVFLECVQDMDHENMFWYRQDPGLGLRLIYFSYDVKMKEKGDIPEGYSVSREKKERFSLILESASTNQTSMYLCASSRSLNDYEQYFGPGTRLTVT.

The CDR3 DNA reads as TGTGCCAGCAGCCGCCAGGCCAATGAGCAGTTCTTC. Translating it yields CASSRQANEQFF. The V call is TRBV7-9, the J call TRBJ2-1; D is unresolved. The CDR3 spans 12 residues. V lost 5 bases to trimming and J lost 6 bases, with 8 bases between them. Germline V gene sequence: CDR1 SEHNR, CDR2 FQNEAQ (reference sequence). Supplemented by reference TRBV7-9 and TRBJ2-1, the full variable domain reads DTGVSQNPRHKITKRGQNVTFRCDPISEHNRLYWYRQTLGQGPEFLTYFQNEAQLEKSRLLSDRFSAERPKGSFSTLEIQRTEQGDSAMYLCASSRQANEQFFGPGTRLTVL.

The chain employs TRBV6-1 and TRBJ1-2, with D tentatively TRBD1 (6 bases). Trimming took 7 bases from V and 4 from J, leaving 16 bases between them. CDR3 size: 14 residues. Germline loops: CDR1 MNHNS, CDR2 SASEGT. The CDR3 spells CASTLGGGLYGYTF. The CDR3 nucleotides are TGTGCCAGCACCTTAGGAGGGGGACTCTATGGCTACACCTTC.

The rearrangement links TRBV11-2 to TRBJ2-5; the D is unclear. The CDR3 sequence is 15 residues long. Germline V gene lookup returns CDR1 SGHAT and CDR2 FQNNGV. The germline V and J ends were trimmed by 1 base and 4 bases, with 13 bases remaining between them. The CDR3 DNA reads as TGTGCCAGCAGCTTAGCCCCCCGTTCGGGAGAGACCCAGTACTTC. Translated: CASSLAPRSGETQYF. The whole variable domain, remainder taken from reference TRBV11-2 and TRBJ2-5, is EAGVAQSPRYKIIEKRQSVAFWCNPISGHATLYWYQQILGQGPKLLIQFQNNGVVDDSQLPKDRFSAERLKGVDSTLKIQPAKLEDSAVYLCASSLAPRSGETQYFGPGTRLLVL.

The rearrangement joins TRBV2 to TRBJ2-5; 7 bases are a match to TRBD2. The CDR3 length is 13 residues. Germline CDR1 and CDR2: SNHLY and FYNNEI. J was trimmed by 2 bases and V by 5 bases; bases with no gene match: 2. CDR3 nucleotides: TGTGCCAGCAGTCCGGGACTACAAGAGACCCAGTACTTC. This gives the protein CASSPGLQETQYF. Drawing the rest from reference TRBV2 and TRBJ2-5, the complete variable domain is EPEVTQTPSHQVTQMGQEVILRCVPISNHLYFYWYRQILGQKVEFLVSFYNNEISEKSEIFDDQFSVERPDGSNFTLKIRSTKLEDSAMYFCASSPGLQETQYFGPGTRLLVL.

CDR3: CASSLLTSGSNEQFF. CDR3 coding DNA: TGTGCCAGCAGCTTGTTGACTAGCGGGAGCAATGAGCAGTTCTTC. The gene calls are TRBV5-8 and TRBJ2-1; 12 bases are shared with TRBD2. There are 15 residues in the CDR3. Trimming took 1 base from V and 6 from J; bases not matched to a gene: 2. Germline V lookup: CDR1 SGHTS, CDR2 YDEGEE.

The gene calls are TRBV5-6 and TRBJ1-1; no firm D call. The V gene lost 5 bases and the J gene lost 5 bases, with 13 bases spanning the gap. CDR1 and CDR2 from the germline V gene are SGHDT and YYEEEE. The CDR3 contains 13 residues. The CDR3 region is CASSGLDVTEAFF. The CDR3 coding sequence is TGTGCCAGCAGTGGTCTGGATGTGACTGAAGCTTTCTTT.

The chain has TRBV11-2 and TRBJ2-1; TRBD2 aligns across 7 bases. The CDR3 contains 14 residues. V shed 3 bases and J 8 bases; nucleotides not matched to a gene: 7. Germline V gene lookup returns CDR1 SGHAT and CDR2 FQNNGV. Here the CDR3 reads CASSFAGVVDEQFF. In nucleotides, the CDR3 is TGTGCCAGCAGCTTCGCGGGAGTGGTCGATGAGCAGTTCTTC.

This chain connects TRBV7-9 to TRBJ2-7; D is uncertain. The germline CDR1 and CDR2 sequences are SEHNR and FQNEAQ (reference sequence). The CDR3 covers 14 residues. V lost 6 bases and J 2 bases, leaving 14 bases between the germline ends. CDR3 residues: CASSPDKPPYEQYF. The DNA for the CDR3 is TGTGCCAGCAGTCCCGACAAACCCCCCTACGAGCAGTACTTC.

The V gene is TRBV9, the J gene TRBJ2-3; D ambiguous. Germline assignment: CDR1 SGDLS and CDR2 YYNGEE. The CDR3 totals 15 residues. Trimming removed 2 bases from V and 2 bases from J, with 12 bases in between. For the CDR3, the DNA is TGTGCCAGCAGCGTTTCGAAGTATTTCACAGATACGCAGTATTTT. The encoded protein is CASSVSKYFTDTQYF. Supplemented by reference TRBV9 and TRBJ2-3, the full variable domain reads DSGVTQTPKHLITATGQRVTLRCSPRSGDLSVYWYQQSLDQGLQFLIQYYNGEERAKGNILERFSAQQFPDLHSELNLSSLELGDSALYFCASSVSKYFTDTQYFGPGTRLTVL.

The chain combines TRBV5-4 with TRBJ2-7; TRBD2 matches at 8 bases. This CDR3 has 15 amino acids. With V trimmed by 0 bases and J by 1 base, 3 bases remained unmatched. The germline gives CDR1 SGHNT, CDR2 YYREEE (reference sequence). CDR3 loop: CASSLGAGGSYEQYF. The CDR3 DNA sequence: TGTGCCAGCAGCTTGGGGGCGGGAGGATCCTACGAGCAGTACTTC.

The chain employs TRBV6-1 and TRBJ2-7; TRBD2 matches at 8 bases. V dropped 4 bases and J dropped 2; count of bases not matched to a gene: 7. Germline CDR1 MNHNS, CDR2 SASEGT. This CDR3 comprises 15 residues. This CDR3 reads CASSGGLDIAYEQYF. The CDR3 DNA follows: TGTGCCAGCAGTGGGGGACTAGATATCGCCTACGAGCAGTACTTC.

The rearrangement uses TRBV7-9 and TRBJ1-2; D unclear. V was clipped by 1 base and J by 6 bases, with 18 bases between them. Germline V gene data show CDR1 as SEHNR and CDR2 as FQNEAQ (reference sequence). CDR3 size: 16 residues. This chain's CDR3 is CASSLEFISPGDGYTF. The CDR3 nucleotides are TGTGCCAGCAGCTTAGAATTCATCAGCCCCGGAGATGGCTACACCTTC.

This clone has a single count. The V gene is TRBV6-1, the J gene TRBJ1-2, with D maybe TRBD1 (5 bases). Germline loops: CDR1 MNHNS, CDR2 SASEGT. V was shortened by 4 bases and J by 4 bases, with 10 bases between the two germline ends. The length of the CDR3 is 13 residues. The CDR3 DNA follows: TGTGCCAGCAGTGGCGACAGCCTCTATGGCTACACCTTC. Amino acid sequence: CASSGDSLYGYTF.

The chain carries TRBV2 and TRBJ2-1; D perhaps matches TRBD2 (6 bases). V lost 10 bases and J 3 bases, leaving 13 bases between the germline ends. This CDR3 is built from 13 residues. Per germline, CDR1 SNHLY and CDR2 FYNNEI. Here the CDR3 reads CATSWGDYNEQFF. The CDR3 DNA sequence: TGTGCCACCAGCTGGGGGGACTACAATGAGCAGTTCTTC.

J is TRBJ1-1 and V is TRBV19; D is perhaps TRBD1 (5 bases). This CDR3 spans 13 amino acids. The germline V gene has CDR1 LNHDA and CDR2 SQIVND (reference sequence). With 5 bases removed from V and 4 bases from J, the gap between germline ends came to 11 bases. As DNA, the CDR3 is TGTGCCAGTAGTTACATGGGGGGCACTGAAGCTTTCTTT. As protein: CASSYMGGTEAFF.

CDR3 in amino acids: CASSETAGNTIYF. The CDR3 DNA reads as TGCGCCAGCAGTGAGACGGCTGGAAACACCATATATTTT. The chain carries TRBV5-1 and TRBJ1-3; D remains unclear. Looked up from germline, CDR1 is SGHRS and CDR2 is YFSETQ. The CDR3 spans 13 residues. V was trimmed by 5 bases and J by 2 bases, leaving 8 bases between them.

This clone was observed a single time. The chain employs TRBV6-8 and TRBJ1-4, with 10 bases aligning to TRBD1. With 6 bases clipped from V and 0 bases from J, the junction kept 1 base outside the gene matches. Germline V gene lookup returns CDR1 MNHGY and CDR2 SAAAGT. This CDR3 is built from 15 residues. As DNA, the CDR3 is TGTGCCAGCAGGGGACAGGGGCCAACTAATGAAAAACTGTTTTTT. Translation gives CASRGQGPTNEKLFF.